This is a list of T cell receptor beta chains from one sample in a study of shared clonotypes between healthy human individuals. Some clones are missing from TCRdb's copy, which holds only in-frame ones; the method was immunoSEQ multiplex PCR. This table has under 1,100,000 clones, 65% to 80% appearing once. Sequenced: memory CD4+ T cells sorted from blood. The source is a man between 18 and 35 years old in good health. CDR3s include the opening cysteine and the closing phenylalanine or tryptophan. The order of the fields is D gene, clone size, J gene, V gene, CDR3 DNA, CDR3 protein. The D gene is left open where the match is weak. Only part of the rows carry a size: once, few, many, or a class if the clone is expanded.

d_gene: NA; abundance: NA; j_gene: TRBJ1-4; v_gene: TRBV2; CDR3nt: TGTGCCAGCAGTGAAGTGGGTAGCGGTGAAAAACTGTTTTTT; CDR3aa: CASSEVGSGEKLFF
d_gene: NA; abundance: NA; j_gene: TRBJ1-4; v_gene: TRBV5-8; CDR3nt: TGTGCCAGCAGCAGAGGGCAGGGTAAAAGTGAAAAACTGTTTTTT; CDR3aa: CASSRGQGKSEKLFF
d_gene: TRBD1; abundance: NA; j_gene: TRBJ2-3; v_gene: TRBV7-8; CDR3nt: TGTGCCAGCAGCCTCGGGACAGCAAGGACCACAGATACGCAGTATTTT; CDR3aa: CASSLGTARTTDTQYF
d_gene: TRBD2; abundance: NA; j_gene: TRBJ2-7; v_gene: TRBV7-7; CDR3nt: TGTGCTAGCAGCTTAAGGGGGGGACTAGCGGGGATCTACGAGCAGTACTTC; CDR3aa: CASSLRGGLAGIYEQYF
d_gene: TRBD2; abundance: once; j_gene: TRBJ2-3; v_gene: TRBV6-6; CDR3nt: TGTGCCAGCAGTTACAGGAGCGGGGCTAGCACAGATACGCAGTATTTT; CDR3aa: CASSYRSGASTDTQYF
d_gene: TRBD2; abundance: NA; j_gene: TRBJ2-2; v_gene: TRBV19; CDR3nt: TGTGCCAGTAGTATAGAGCGGGAGTGGGTGCGCACCGGGGAGCTGTTTTTT; CDR3aa: CASSIEREWVRTGELFF
d_gene: NA; abundance: NA; j_gene: TRBJ2-5; v_gene: TRBV20-1; CDR3nt: TGCAGTGCGGGCCAAAGTGAGACCCAGTACTTC; CDR3aa: CSAGQSETQYF
d_gene: NA; abundance: NA; j_gene: TRBJ1-2; v_gene: TRBV2; CDR3nt: TGTGCCAGCAGTGAAGTCAGGGGCCCATCCTATGGCTACACCTTC; CDR3aa: CASSEVRGPSYGYTF
d_gene: NA; abundance: many; j_gene: TRBJ1-1; v_gene: TRBV5-1; CDR3nt: TGCGCCAGCAGCGACGGACGGGGGATGAACACTGAAGCTTTCTTT; CDR3aa: CASSDGRGMNTEAFF
d_gene: NA; abundance: NA; j_gene: TRBJ2-5; v_gene: TRBV6-5; CDR3nt: TGTGCCAGCAGTCAGACACGGAAAGAGACCCAGTACTTC; CDR3aa: CASSQTRKETQYF
d_gene: NA; abundance: NA; j_gene: TRBJ2-2; v_gene: TRBV5-1; CDR3nt: TGCGCCAGCAGCTTGTATGGCAGCTCCACCGGGGAGCTGTTTTTT; CDR3aa: CASSLYGSSTGELFF
d_gene: NA; abundance: NA; j_gene: TRBJ2-1; v_gene: TRBV30; CDR3nt: TGTGCCCGGAGTGGGGGATTAAGCTCCTACAATGAGCAGTTCTTC; CDR3aa: CARSGGLSSYNEQFF
d_gene: NA; abundance: NA; j_gene: TRBJ1-3; v_gene: TRBV5-6; CDR3nt: TGTGCCAGCAGCTTGGAGTGGAACTCTGGAAACACCATATATTTT; CDR3aa: CASSLEWNSGNTIYF
d_gene: TRBD1; abundance: NA; j_gene: TRBJ1-3; v_gene: TRBV11-2; CDR3nt: TGTGCCAGCAGCGCCGGGACAGGGGCTGGAAACACCATATATTTT; CDR3aa: CASSAGTGAGNTIYF
d_gene: NA; abundance: NA; j_gene: TRBJ1-5; v_gene: TRBV14; CDR3nt: TGTGCCAGCAGCACCCCCAAGAATCAGCCCCAGCATTTT; CDR3aa: CASSTPKNQPQHF
d_gene: NA; abundance: NA; j_gene: TRBJ1-1; v_gene: TRBV4-1; CDR3nt: TGCGCCAGCAGCCACTTAGGGTCTTCCAACACTGAAGCTTTCTTT; CDR3aa: CASSHLGSSNTEAFF
d_gene: TRBD1; abundance: NA; j_gene: TRBJ2-5; v_gene: TRBV28; CDR3nt: TGTGCCAGCAGCGAACAGGGGGCGGTGGAGACCCAGTACTTC; CDR3aa: CASSEQGAVETQYF
d_gene: NA; abundance: NA; j_gene: TRBJ2-1; v_gene: TRBV5-1; CDR3nt: TGCGCCAGCAGCTTGGCCGGGGCTAGCGTTCGTGAGCAGTTCTTC; CDR3aa: CASSLAGASVREQFF
d_gene: NA; abundance: NA; j_gene: TRBJ1-4; v_gene: TRBV5-1; CDR3nt: TGCGCCAGCAGCTTGAGGACAGACCGAGAAAAACTGTTTTTT; CDR3aa: CASSLRTDREKLFF
d_gene: TRBD1; abundance: many; j_gene: TRBJ2-7; v_gene: TRBV27; CDR3nt: TGTGCCAGCGGACAGGGGGCTCTTTCCTACGAGCAGTACTTC; CDR3aa: CASGQGALSYEQYF
d_gene: TRBD1; abundance: once; j_gene: TRBJ1-3; v_gene: TRBV2; CDR3nt: TGTGCCAGCAGAACCGGACAGGGGAAGACCATATATTTT; CDR3aa: CASRTGQGKTIYF
d_gene: NA; abundance: NA; j_gene: TRBJ1-6; v_gene: TRBV5-6; CDR3nt: TGTGCCAGCAGCTCCTACAGAGATAATTCACCCCTCCACTTT; CDR3aa: CASSSYRDNSPLHF
d_gene: NA; abundance: NA; j_gene: TRBJ2-7; v_gene: TRBV5-1; CDR3nt: TGCGCCAGCAGCTTGGTCGGTCGGGGAGAGCAGTACTTC; CDR3aa: CASSLVGRGEQYF
d_gene: TRBD1; abundance: many; j_gene: TRBJ1-1; v_gene: TRBV7-8; CDR3nt: TGTGCCAGCGCCGACAGGGGGTGGGTTGGGGCTTTCTTT; CDR3aa: CASADRGWVGAFF
d_gene: TRBD1; abundance: NA; j_gene: TRBJ1-1; v_gene: TRBV27; CDR3nt: TGTGCCAGCATCTTGGCCTGGGGTTACAGGGGGGAGAACACTGAAGCTTTCTTT; CDR3aa: CASILAWGYRGENTEAFF
d_gene: NA; abundance: NA; j_gene: TRBJ1-2; v_gene: TRBV28; CDR3nt: TGTGCCAGCAGCGGTGAGGGGATCGGCGAGTATGGCTACACCTTC; CDR3aa: CASSGEGIGEYGYTF
d_gene: NA; abundance: few; j_gene: TRBJ1-3; v_gene: TRBV27; CDR3nt: TGTGCCAGCAGGGGCAATGGAAACACCATATATTTT; CDR3aa: CASRGNGNTIYF
d_gene: TRBD1; abundance: NA; j_gene: TRBJ2-1; v_gene: TRBV19; CDR3nt: TGTGCCAGTAGACCTACCGGGACAGCCTACAATGAGCAGTTCTTC; CDR3aa: CASRPTGTAYNEQFF
d_gene: TRBD2; abundance: few; j_gene: TRBJ2-1; v_gene: TRBV7-9; CDR3nt: TGTGCCAGCAGCAAGCGGCCTAGCGGGGGGGCAAATGAGCAGTTCTTC; CDR3aa: CASSKRPSGGANEQFF
d_gene: NA; abundance: NA; j_gene: TRBJ2-7; v_gene: TRBV30; CDR3nt: TGTGCCTCGGGCCGGGGCGGGCCCTACGAGCAGTACTTC; CDR3aa: CASGRGGPYEQYF
d_gene: NA; abundance: NA; j_gene: TRBJ2-5; v_gene: TRBV6-5; CDR3nt: TGTGCCAGCAGCGTTGGGGGCCGGGAGACCCAGTACTTC; CDR3aa: CASSVGGRETQYF
d_gene: TRBD1; abundance: few; j_gene: TRBJ2-4; v_gene: TRBV2; CDR3nt: TGTGCCAGCAGTGAAGCCCCGGACAGGGTAGCCAAAAACATTCAGTACTTC; CDR3aa: CASSEAPDRVAKNIQYF
d_gene: TRBD2; abundance: NA; j_gene: TRBJ2-1; v_gene: TRBV10-2; CDR3nt: TGCGCCAGCAGTCCGTCTAGCGGGAGTTCAGTTGAGCAGTTCTTC; CDR3aa: CASSPSSGSSVEQFF
d_gene: NA; abundance: NA; j_gene: TRBJ1-1; v_gene: TRBV13; CDR3nt: TGTGCCAGCAGCTTCGGAGGGGCAAACACTGAAGCTTTCTTT; CDR3aa: CASSFGGANTEAFF
d_gene: NA; abundance: NA; j_gene: TRBJ1-4; v_gene: TRBV10-3; CDR3nt: TGTGCCATCAGTGAGGAGGGAGAAAAACTGTTTTTT; CDR3aa: CAISEEGEKLFF
d_gene: NA; abundance: few; j_gene: TRBJ2-4; v_gene: TRBV4-1; CDR3nt: TGCGCCAGCAGCCAAGGGACAGTAAACATTCAGTACTTC; CDR3aa: CASSQGTVNIQYF
d_gene: NA; abundance: NA; j_gene: TRBJ2-1; v_gene: TRBV28; CDR3nt: TGTGCCAGCAGTTTGGGGCTCGCGTCCTACAATGAGCAGTTCTTC; CDR3aa: CASSLGLASYNEQFF
d_gene: TRBD1; abundance: NA; j_gene: TRBJ1-2; v_gene: TRBV18; CDR3nt: TGTGCCAGCTCACCACAGCCAGGGGGGATGTACACCTTC; CDR3aa: CASSPQPGGMYTF
d_gene: NA; abundance: NA; j_gene: TRBJ1-2; v_gene: TRBV27; CDR3nt: TGTGCCAGCGGTATGGCAGGGCCTTTTAACTATGGCTACACCTTC; CDR3aa: CASGMAGPFNYGYTF
d_gene: TRBD1; abundance: NA; j_gene: TRBJ2-3; v_gene: TRBV6-1; CDR3nt: TGTGCCAGCCAAGTGGACAGGGGGCGAGCAGATACGCAGTATTTT; CDR3aa: CASQVDRGRADTQYF
d_gene: NA; abundance: NA; j_gene: TRBJ2-3; v_gene: TRBV9; CDR3nt: TGTGCCAGCAGCGTAGCTTCTCGCACAGATACGCAGTATTTT; CDR3aa: CASSVASRTDTQYF
d_gene: NA; abundance: once; j_gene: TRBJ1-3; v_gene: TRBV7-9; CDR3nt: TGTGCCAGCAGCCCTCCGGGGGAGATCTCGACGGGAAACACCATATATTTT; CDR3aa: CASSPPGEISTGNTIYF
d_gene: TRBD2; abundance: NA; j_gene: TRBJ2-3; v_gene: TRBV4-2; CDR3nt: TGTGCCAGCAGCCGAAACCCCCTAGCGGCTAGCACAGATACGCAGTATTTT; CDR3aa: CASSRNPLAASTDTQYF
d_gene: NA; abundance: once; j_gene: TRBJ2-5; v_gene: TRBV6-6; CDR3nt: TGTGCCAGCAGTCCCAGACTTGGGGGTTCGGAGACCCAGTACTTC; CDR3aa: CASSPRLGGSETQYF
d_gene: NA; abundance: NA; j_gene: TRBJ1-2; v_gene: TRBV9; CDR3nt: TGTGCCAGCAGCGTAGGAAGGGGTGTCTATGGCTACACCTTC; CDR3aa: CASSVGRGVYGYTF
d_gene: TRBD1; abundance: NA; j_gene: TRBJ1-2; v_gene: TRBV19; CDR3nt: TGTGCCAGTACCCTAGCGGACAGGGGGAGTTATGGCTACACCTTC; CDR3aa: CASTLADRGSYGYTF
d_gene: TRBD1; abundance: NA; j_gene: TRBJ1-1; v_gene: TRBV6-6; CDR3nt: TGTGCCAGCAGTTACTCCGGACAGGGGAGCACTGAAGCTTTCTTT; CDR3aa: CASSYSGQGSTEAFF
d_gene: NA; abundance: once; j_gene: TRBJ1-2; v_gene: TRBV6-5; CDR3nt: TGTGCCAGCAGTCCCGGGTCAGGCGGGGGTTATGGCTACACCTTC; CDR3aa: CASSPGSGGGYGYTF
d_gene: NA; abundance: NA; j_gene: TRBJ2-5; v_gene: TRBV6-6; CDR3nt: TGTGCCAGCCAGACAGCGATCCAAGAGACCCAGTACTTC; CDR3aa: CASQTAIQETQYF